Each of the 25 T cell receptor beta chains below was sequenced from the same sample in a study of blood T cell repertoires in COVID-19 (dated by TCRdb to the early 2020s). Libraries were prepared through the immunoSEQ multiplex PCR assay. TCRdb holds this immuneACCESS table with in-frame rearrangements only. Some clones are missing; in checked studies, unresolved V genes explain under half, and the rest has no known cause. The sample table contains under 300,000 clones; only one count was recorded for 65% to 85% of them. The leading ten clones occupy roughly 1.5% of the sample. The sample taken for sequencing was peripheral blood. Source of these receptors: a human donor with COVID-19, enrolled during active disease. The donor label of this sample is uncertain.

V usage is TRBV30 and J usage is TRBJ1-3, with 7 bases aligning to TRBD1. This CDR3 has 15 amino acids. Trimming removed 2 bases from V and 0 bases from J; junction bases left unmatched: 4. Germline CDR1 and CDR2: GTSNPN and SVGIG (reference sequence). In nucleotides, the CDR3 is TGTGCCTGGAGTAACAACAGGGGCTCTGGAAACACCATATATTTT. Translation gives CAWSNNRGSGNTIYF. Full variable domain (rest looked up from reference TRBV30 and TRBJ1-3): SQTIHQWPATLVQPVGSPLSLECTVEGTSNPNLYWYRQAAGRGLQLLFYSVGIGQISSEVPQNLSASRPQDRQFILSSKKLLLSDSGFYLCAWSNNRGSGNTIYFGEGSWLTVV.

The gene calls are TRBV2 and TRBJ2-3; 10 bases match TRBD2. CDR1 SNHLY and CDR2 FYNNEI come from the germline V gene. The CDR3 totals 15 residues. V gave up 10 bases and J gave up 4 bases; unmatched junction bases: 11. CDR3 coding DNA: TGTGCCAAATCTCAACTAGCGGGAAGCGCAGATACGCAGTATTTT. Its protein product is CAKSQLAGSADTQYF.

V usage is TRBV2 and J usage is TRBJ1-2; TRBD1 agrees at 11 bases. Germline trimming cut 4 bases from V and 6 bases from J; bases unmatched to any gene: 4. CDR3 length: 14 residues. Germline CDR1 SNHLY, CDR2 FYNNEI. The CDR3, as DNA: TGTGCCAGCAGTGGGGACAGGGGGTTAGATGGCTACACCTTC. Encoded protein: CASSGDRGLDGYTF.

This chain joins TRBV5-4 and TRBJ2-7; 10 nucleotides line up with TRBD2. Germline V CDR1 and CDR2: SGHNT, YYREEE (reference sequence). The CDR3 spans 15 residues. With V trimmed by 3 bases and J by 4 bases, 7 bases remained unmatched. Written as DNA, the CDR3 is TGTGCCAGCAGCTCAGCGGGAGGGCGGGCTTACGAGCAGTACTTC. Translating it yields CASSSAGGRAYEQYF.

The chain recombines TRBV5-4 with TRBJ2-1; 8 nucleotides match TRBD1. CDR1 is SGHNT and CDR2 is YYREEE in the germline V gene (reference sequence). The CDR3 extends over 14 amino acids. V gave up 5 bases and J gave up 8 bases; unmatched junction bases: 9. CDR3 coding DNA: TGTGCCAGCAGAAAGGACAGGGATTATGATGAGCAGTTCTTC. It specifies CASRKDRDYDEQFF.

The rearrangement joins TRBV19 to TRBJ2-1, with D perhaps TRBD2 (5 bases). CDR1 and CDR2 (germline): LNHDA, SQIVND (reference sequence). The V gene lost 6 bases and the J gene lost 2 bases, with 11 bases spanning the gap. The CDR3 runs to 14 residues. CDR3 nucleotides: TGTGCCAGTAGCCAACGGCGGGCCTACAATGAGCAGTTCTTC. Encoded protein: CASSQRRAYNEQFF.

V and J are TRBV29-1 and TRBJ2-5; 12 bases fit TRBD2. The CDR3 length is 14 residues. J was trimmed by 7 bases and V by 7 bases; bases with no gene match: 10. Germline V gene data show CDR1 as SQVTM and CDR2 as ANQGSEA. CDR3 in amino acids: CSGGASGRDGTQYF. The DNA for the CDR3 is TGCAGCGGCGGGGCTAGCGGGAGGGACGGGACCCAGTACTTC.

The rearrangement uses TRBV3-1 (or the pseudogene TRBV3-2) and TRBJ2-2; no definite D call. Looked up from germline, CDR1 is LGHDT and CDR2 is YNNKEL (reference sequence). V was trimmed by 2 bases and J by 4 bases, leaving 8 bases between them. The CDR3 has 14 residues. CDR3 sequence reads: CASSQTYSTGELFF. The CDR3 coding sequence is TGTGCCAGCAGCCAAACCTACTCCACCGGGGAGCTGTTTTTT.

This rearrangement joins TRBV28 to TRBJ1-6, with 7 bases fitting TRBD1. Germline-derived CDR1 and CDR2 are MDHEN and SYDVKM. V dropped 5 bases and J dropped 7; count of bases not matched to a gene: 5. This CDR3 has 14 residues. The CDR3 loop is CASSGGTANSPLHF. The CDR3 DNA reads as TGTGCCAGCAGTGGGGGGACAGCGAATTCACCCCTCCACTTT.

The gene calls are TRBV5-1 and TRBJ2-6, with D possibly TRBD1 on 5 matching bases. Germline assignment: CDR1 SGHRS and CDR2 YFSETQ. With 2 bases removed from V and 0 bases from J, the gap between germline ends came to 18 bases. CDR3 size: 19 residues. This CDR3 reads CASSFALQGRSSGANVLTF. CDR3 sequence (DNA): TGCGCCAGCAGCTTCGCCCTTCAGGGCCGTAGCTCTGGGGCCAACGTCCTGACTTTC.

The CDR3 here is CASYRGRGETQYF. For the CDR3, the DNA is TGTGCCAGTTACAGGGGGCGCGGGGAGACCCAGTACTTC. The rearrangement joins TRBV27 to TRBJ2-5, with TRBD1 matching over 9 bases. The CDR3 sequence is 13 residues long. Per germline, CDR1 MNHEY and CDR2 SMNVEV (reference sequence). The V and J ends lost 9 bases and 5 bases, in that order; junction bases with no gene match: 7.

The chain couples TRBV9 to TRBJ1-6; possibly TRBD1 for D (5 bases). This CDR3 contains 16 residues. Germline V gives CDR1 SGDLS, CDR2 YYNGEE. The V end lost 4 bases, the J end lost 0 bases, and 11 bases lay between the germline ends. As DNA, the CDR3 is TGTGCCAGCAGCCCGCGACAGAGCTCCTATAATTCACCCCTCCACTTT. Its protein product is CASSPRQSSYNSPLHF.

CDR3 loop: CASRLDNQPQHF. CDR3 nucleotides: TGTGCCAGCAGACTCGACAATCAGCCCCAGCATTTT. The chain joins TRBV2 to TRBJ1-5; no clear D. Between the trimmed V and J ends, which lost 6 bases and 3 bases, there was a span of 6 bases. Germline CDR1 is SNHLY and CDR2 is FYNNEI. This CDR3 is 12 amino acids long.

This rearrangement joins TRBV28 to TRBJ2-7, with D perhaps TRBD2 (6 bases). The germline V gene has CDR1 MDHEN and CDR2 SYDVKM. V was trimmed by 7 bases and J by 2 bases, leaving 21 bases between them. The CDR3 is made up of 16 amino acids. CDR3 DNA: TGTGCCAGCATCTCCGTAGGCTGGGGGGAAACCTACGAGCAGTACTTC. Translated: CASISVGWGETYEQYF.

The chain employs TRBV5-5 and TRBJ2-7; perhaps TRBD2 as D (5 bases). V lost 5 bases to trimming and J lost 2 bases, with 17 bases between them. Per the germline V gene, CDR1 is SGHKS and CDR2 is YYEKEE (reference sequence). The CDR3 contains 15 residues. CDR3 loop: CASRIPRENTYEQYF. The DNA of the CDR3 is TGTGCCAGCAGGATTCCAAGGGAGAATACCTACGAGCAGTACTTC.

This sequence joins TRBV9 and TRBJ1-1; no clear D. Deletions cut 0 bases from V and 6 bases from J, with 18 bases between. The CDR3 is 16 amino acids. CDR1 and CDR2 from the germline V gene are SGDLS and YYNGEE. CDR3 bases: TGTGCCAGCAGCGTAGCTCCGACGAGGAGTCTTTCTGAAGCTTTCTTT. It specifies CASSVAPTRSLSEAFF.

This chain uses TRBV5-5 with TRBJ2-4, with 8 bases identical to TRBD1. Germline V gives CDR1 SGHKS, CDR2 YYEKEE (reference sequence). The CDR3 is made up of 15 amino acids. J gave up 5 bases and V 4 bases, and 8 bases lay outside the gene matches. For the CDR3, the DNA is TGTGCCAGCAGCCCCACCGGGACAGGCGAAAACATTCAGTACTTC. Translation gives CASSPTGTGENIQYF. The complete variable domain, with remaining parts taken from reference TRBV5-5 and TRBJ2-4, reads DAGVTQSPTHLIKTRGQQVTLRCSPISGHKSVSWYQQVLGQGPQFIFQYYEKEERGRGNFPDRFSARQFPNYSSELNVNALLLGDSALYLCASSPTGTGENIQYFGAGTRLSVL.

This sequence joins TRBV28 and TRBJ1-2, with 7 bases that match TRBD1. The V gene's germline CDR1 is MDHEN and CDR2 SYDVKM. The CDR3 runs to 16 residues. The J segment lost 0 bases and the V segment lost 4 bases, leaving 8 bases of the junction unmatched. In nucleotides, the CDR3 is TGTGCCAGCAGTTCCGTACGGACAGGCTCTAACTATGGCTACACCTTC. This encodes CASSSVRTGSNYGYTF.

The CDR3 is CASSLTAGDTDTQYF. Here the CDR3 DNA reads TGTGCCAGCAGCTTAACAGCGGGAGATACAGATACGCAGTATTTT. This chain joins TRBV11-2 and TRBJ2-3, with 8 bases fitting TRBD2. The junction had 4 bases not matched to a gene; V was cut back by 2 bases and J by 3 bases. Germline CDR1 SGHAT, CDR2 FQNNGV. This CDR3 is built from 15 residues. The whole variable domain, remainder taken from reference TRBV11-2 and TRBJ2-3, is EAGVAQSPRYKIIEKRQSVAFWCNPISGHATLYWYQQILGQGPKLLIQFQNNGVVDDSQLPKDRFSAERLKGVDSTLKIQPAKLEDSAVYLCASSLTAGDTDTQYFGPGTRLTVL.

The chain is built from TRBV19 and TRBJ2-7; D might be TRBD1 (5 bases). CDR3 length: 13 amino acids. Germline values: CDR1 LNHDA, CDR2 SQIVND (reference sequence). V was pared by 9 bases and J by 2 bases, with 14 bases between. This chain's CDR3 is CASSDTSPYEQYF. In nucleotides, the CDR3 is TGTGCCAGCTCGGACACCTCACCCTACGAGCAGTACTTC.

The chain carries TRBV6-6 and TRBJ2-2; D perhaps matches TRBD1 (6 bases). The V gene lost 6 bases and the J gene lost 4 bases, with 9 bases spanning the gap. CDR1 is MNHNY and CDR2 is SVGAGI in the germline V gene (reference sequence). CDR3 length: 13 residues. The CDR3 DNA is TGTGCCAGCAGCGGACAGCCCACCGGGGAGCTGTTTTTT. It encodes CASSGQPTGELFF.

The rearrangement uses TRBV10-3 and TRBJ2-7; 8 bases fit TRBD1. The germline V gene encodes CDR1 ENHRY and CDR2 SYGVKD. The CDR3 has 15 residues. V lost 4 bases to trimming and J lost 1 base; unmatched junction nucleotides: 6. CDR3 residues: CAISARQGSSYEQYF. The CDR3 region has the DNA TGTGCCATCAGTGCCAGACAGGGGAGTTCCTACGAGCAGTACTTC.

This clone came up a few times. The CDR3 region is CASSKKQGAYEQYF. The CDR3, as DNA: TGTGCCAGCAGCAAAAAACAGGGGGCGTACGAGCAGTACTTC. V and J are TRBV13 and TRBJ2-7, with TRBD1 matching 9 bases. V shed 5 bases and J 4 bases; nucleotides not matched to a gene: 6. The germline gives CDR1 PRHDT, CDR2 FYEKMQ (reference sequence). The CDR3 has 14 residues.

This clone was recorded only once. This rearrangement joins TRBV29-1 to TRBJ1-1, with D unresolved. The CDR3 has 14 amino acids. Germline-derived CDR1 and CDR2 are SQVTM and ANQGSEA. V was pared by 7 bases and J by 1 base, with 16 bases between. The CDR3 sequence is CSAPSEGANTEAFF. In nucleotides, the CDR3 is TGCAGCGCCCCTTCTGAGGGTGCGAACACTGAAGCTTTCTTT.

The chain recombines TRBV5-1 with TRBJ1-1; the match to TRBD1 covers 8 bases. The CDR3 sequence is 15 residues long. Germline loops: CDR1 SGHRS, CDR2 YFSETQ. Trimming took 4 bases from V and 1 from J; bases not matched to a gene: 6. The CDR3 is CASSPTGTGNTEAFF. CDR3 coding DNA: TGCGCCAGCAGCCCCACCGGGACAGGGAACACTGAAGCTTTCTTT.